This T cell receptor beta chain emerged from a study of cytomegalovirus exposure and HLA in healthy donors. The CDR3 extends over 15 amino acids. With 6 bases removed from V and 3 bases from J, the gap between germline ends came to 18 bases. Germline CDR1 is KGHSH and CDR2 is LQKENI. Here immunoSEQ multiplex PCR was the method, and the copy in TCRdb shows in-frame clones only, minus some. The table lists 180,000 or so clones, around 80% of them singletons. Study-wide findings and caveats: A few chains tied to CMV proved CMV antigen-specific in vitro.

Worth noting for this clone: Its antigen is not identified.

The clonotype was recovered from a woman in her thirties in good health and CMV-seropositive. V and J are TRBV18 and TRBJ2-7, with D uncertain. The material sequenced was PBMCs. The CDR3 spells CASSVIRTSDYEQYF. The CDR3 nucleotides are TGTGCCAGCTCGGTTATTAGAACCTCTGACTACGAGCAGTACTTC.